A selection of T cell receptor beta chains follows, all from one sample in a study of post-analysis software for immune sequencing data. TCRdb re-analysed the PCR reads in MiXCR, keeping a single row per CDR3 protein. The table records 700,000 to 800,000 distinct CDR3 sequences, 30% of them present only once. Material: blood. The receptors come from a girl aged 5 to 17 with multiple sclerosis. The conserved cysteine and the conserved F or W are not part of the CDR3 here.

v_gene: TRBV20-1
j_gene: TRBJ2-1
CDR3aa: SARDQLAGLSEQF

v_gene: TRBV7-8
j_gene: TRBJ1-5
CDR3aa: ASSLVEALGSNQPQH

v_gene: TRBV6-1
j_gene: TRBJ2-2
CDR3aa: ASSPLAGLAGGGGELF

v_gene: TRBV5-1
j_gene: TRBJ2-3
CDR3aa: ASSPSGPNTQY

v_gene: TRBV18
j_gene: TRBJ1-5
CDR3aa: ASQERRQGRDQPQH

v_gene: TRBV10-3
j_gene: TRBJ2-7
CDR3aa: AISHTDTYEQY

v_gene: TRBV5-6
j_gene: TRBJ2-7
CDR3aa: ASSLDGGLSPYEQY

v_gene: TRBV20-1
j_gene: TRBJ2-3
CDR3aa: SAPMQGGQPSYTDTQY

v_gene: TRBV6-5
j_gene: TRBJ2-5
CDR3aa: ASSYLLTGYQETQY

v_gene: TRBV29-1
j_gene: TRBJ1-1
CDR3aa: SVEEGGEAF

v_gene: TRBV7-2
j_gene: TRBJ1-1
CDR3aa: ASSLVGEVHTEAF

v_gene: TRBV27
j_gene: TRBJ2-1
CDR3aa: ASSFVRLAVTLVGEQF

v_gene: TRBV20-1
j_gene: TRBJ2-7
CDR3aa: SATAGLRGEQY

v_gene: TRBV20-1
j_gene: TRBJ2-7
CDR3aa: SAATSGNYEQY

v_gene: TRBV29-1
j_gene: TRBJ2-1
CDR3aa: SVAVGQGGIEQF

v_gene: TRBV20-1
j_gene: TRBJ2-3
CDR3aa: SARGQEAGAFSTDTQY

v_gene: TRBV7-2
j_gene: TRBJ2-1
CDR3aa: ASNYRLADEQF

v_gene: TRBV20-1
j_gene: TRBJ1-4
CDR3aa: SANPGHSLTNEKLF

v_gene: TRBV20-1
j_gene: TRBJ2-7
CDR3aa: SAGTSGRIYEQY

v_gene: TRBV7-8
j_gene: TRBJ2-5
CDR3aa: ASSANGYQETQY

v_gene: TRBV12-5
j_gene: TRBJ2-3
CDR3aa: ASGFGRTTDTQY

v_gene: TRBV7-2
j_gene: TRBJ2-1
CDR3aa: ASSWQLAEQF

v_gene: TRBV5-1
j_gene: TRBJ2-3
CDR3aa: ASSLGTSGGTGTDTQY

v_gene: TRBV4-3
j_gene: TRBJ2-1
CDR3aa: ASSQAPRSSYNEQF

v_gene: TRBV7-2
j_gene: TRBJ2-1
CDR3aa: ASSLAGSGEQF

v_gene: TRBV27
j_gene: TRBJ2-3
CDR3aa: ASSFWTGRVADTQY

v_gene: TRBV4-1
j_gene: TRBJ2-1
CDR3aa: ASSPRGGYSSYNEQF

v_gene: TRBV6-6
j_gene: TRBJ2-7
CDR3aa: ASKTSGRPYEQY

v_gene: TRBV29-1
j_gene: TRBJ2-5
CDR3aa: SVVGVRSVEMLETQY

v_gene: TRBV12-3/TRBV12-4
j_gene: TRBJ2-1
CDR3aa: ASSLELVNEQF

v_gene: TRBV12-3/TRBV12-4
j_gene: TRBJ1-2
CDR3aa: ASSASARGYT

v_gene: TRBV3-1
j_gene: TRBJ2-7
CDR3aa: ASSQDSSGAYEQY

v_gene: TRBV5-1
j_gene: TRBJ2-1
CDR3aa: ASSPSAGDYNEQF

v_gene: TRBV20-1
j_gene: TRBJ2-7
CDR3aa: SSRGAAYSYEQY

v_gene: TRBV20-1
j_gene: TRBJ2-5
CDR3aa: SARDETVLETQY

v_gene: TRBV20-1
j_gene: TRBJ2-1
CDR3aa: SASGTSVNEQF

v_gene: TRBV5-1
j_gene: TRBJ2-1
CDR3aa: ASSMDSGYSEQF

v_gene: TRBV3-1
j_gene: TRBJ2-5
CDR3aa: ASSRGTGGARETQY

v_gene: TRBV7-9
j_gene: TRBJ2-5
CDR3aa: ASSFQDRFEETQY

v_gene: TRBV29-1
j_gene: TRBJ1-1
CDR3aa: SAIGQEGTEAF

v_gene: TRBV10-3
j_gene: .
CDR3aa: AISESPSRGGETQY

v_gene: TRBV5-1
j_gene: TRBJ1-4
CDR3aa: ASSLEEYSEKLF

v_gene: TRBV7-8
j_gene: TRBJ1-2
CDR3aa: ASSFETGRLEGYT

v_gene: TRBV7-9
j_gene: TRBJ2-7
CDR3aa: ASKMASSYEQY

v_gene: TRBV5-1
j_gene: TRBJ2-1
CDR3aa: ASRWELGGNYNEQF

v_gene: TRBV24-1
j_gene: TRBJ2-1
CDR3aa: ATSDFRAGVYNEQF

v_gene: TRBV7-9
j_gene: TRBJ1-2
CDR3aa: ASSPRLRWGYRGYT

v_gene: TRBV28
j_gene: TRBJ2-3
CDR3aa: ASSSWPGSTDTQY

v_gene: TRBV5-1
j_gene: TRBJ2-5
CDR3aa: ASSRGLAGTYQEAQY

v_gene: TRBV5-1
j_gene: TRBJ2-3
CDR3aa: ASSYPRQGGLASDTQY

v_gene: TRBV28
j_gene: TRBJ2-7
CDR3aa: ASSEFGDPARGQY

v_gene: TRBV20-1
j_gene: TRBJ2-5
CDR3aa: SARGHREGAYNEQY

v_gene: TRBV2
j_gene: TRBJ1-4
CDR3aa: ASSSLQTEKLF

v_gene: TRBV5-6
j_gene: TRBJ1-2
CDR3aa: ASRSAYGYT

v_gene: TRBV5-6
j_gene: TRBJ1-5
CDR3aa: ASSLGTGTQPQH

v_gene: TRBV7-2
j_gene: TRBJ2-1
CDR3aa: ASSLSPGQGAGNEQF

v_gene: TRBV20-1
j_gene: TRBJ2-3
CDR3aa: SARGPFDGSDTQY

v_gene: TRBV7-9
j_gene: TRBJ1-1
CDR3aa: ASSLARGRIRMDTEAF

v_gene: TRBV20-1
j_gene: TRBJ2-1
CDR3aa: SWDSGGLSYNEQF

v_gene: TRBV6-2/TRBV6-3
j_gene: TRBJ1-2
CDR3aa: ASSRDRGRGSSYGYT